Listed here is a single T cell receptor beta chain. It has no known antigen specificity. Base qualities are missing; no much larger clone stands one base away. These data are taken from a study of CD4 T cells in lung cancer (dated by TCRdb to the late 2010s). Regarding the complete study: To find responses to candidate mutation-encoded neoepitopes, the study screened blood T cells from NSCLC patients and isolated neoantigen-specific CD4+ T-cell clones and TCRs. Lung adenocarcinoma or squamous cell carcinoma was present in the resected patients, who were aged 60 to 69 at blood donation and were mostly former smokers. Before blood donation, treatments including platinum chemotherapy had been received by the patients, and nivolumab or pembrolizumab had been received by some of the patients. Deep sequencing of TCRB was used to follow the frequency of neoantigen-specific clonotypes in tumor resections, non-adjacent lung and cultured T-cell products.

As encoded in the germline V gene, CDR1 is SGHVS while CDR2 is FNYEAQ. The germline V and J ends show losses of 5 bases and 5 bases respectively, and no gene match explains 10 bases of the junction. The CDR3, from cysteine to phenylalanine, totals 16 residues. Kept here is only the CDR3 DNA, which spans 48 bases and is read in frame from base 1. General conclusions and limits of the study: Some blood-derived responses might reflect in vitro priming of naive T cells or cross-reactivity rather than memory responses to the cancer.

Libraries were made using the immunoSEQ multiplex PCR assay. Qiagen DNeasy or QIAamp micro DNA kits were used to isolate DNA, and the Adaptive Biotechnology human TCRB sequencing kit was used to sequence TCRB. Sequencing of TCRB libraries was performed on an Illumina MiSeq. The paper's data handling went like this. TCRB sequence data were analyzed with the kit provider's software, and tumor enrichment of clonotype templates was tested with Fisher's exact test. In TCRdb, the immuneACCESS table is reduced to in-frame sequences with V and J assigned. These tables do not hold every clone; where another copy was compared, an unresolved V gene accounts for under half, and the others remain unexplained. The V and J calls and clone size are taken from that table; D and trimming were inferred from the DNA. Present in this sample are over 950 clones, about 60% of which were seen just once. The leading ten clones occupy roughly 63% of the sample.

Tumor-infiltrating lymphocyte cultures were grown for around 32 days from about 6-12 tumor fragments in high-dose IL2 (roughly 6,000 U/mL). The sample comprised cultured cells derived from lung. The rearranged chain carries TRBV7-6 and TRBJ2-3; 10 nucleotides in the junction match TRBD2. The receptor's source is a woman aged 60-75 years with non-small cell lung cancer. The CDR3: CASSLGGAGGLDTQYF. The nucleotide sequence is TGTGCCAGCAGCCTGGGCGGAGCGGGGGGGTTAGATACGCAGTATTTT.